What follows are 21 T cell receptor beta chains derived from one specimen sequenced in a study of T cell changes during pregnancy in multiple sclerosis. Method: immunoSEQ multiplex PCR; TCRdb's copy keeps in-frame clones and lacks some. The sample consists of around 75,000 clones, 94% of them appearing once. This specimen consisted of CD4+ T cells from peripheral blood mononuclear cells, obtained after pregnancy. Source of these receptors: a female donor with multiple sclerosis, enrolled in a pregnancy study.

The genes are TRBV28 and TRBJ2-4; 8 bases are a match to TRBD1. With 6 bases clipped from V and 3 bases from J, the junction kept 7 bases outside the gene matches. CDR3 size: 15 residues. Germline loops: CDR1 MDHEN, CDR2 SYDVKM. The CDR3 coding sequence is TGTGCCAGCAGATCACAGGGGACAGGCAAAAACATTCAGTACTTC. Its protein product is CASRSQGTGKNIQYF. The complete variable domain, with remaining parts taken from reference TRBV28 and TRBJ2-4, reads DVKVTQSSRYLVKRTGEKVFLECVQDMDHENMFWYRQDPGLGLRLIYFSYDVKMKEKGDIPEGYSVSREKKERFSLILESASTNQTSMYLCASRSQGTGKNIQYFGAGTRLSVL.

J is TRBJ2-1 and V is TRBV5-4; 12 bases line up with TRBD2. CDR3 size: 15 residues. Germline V gene lookup returns CDR1 SGHNT and CDR2 YYREEE (reference sequence). The V segment lost 1 base and the J segment 13 bases; nucleotides outside the gene matches: 9. The CDR3 protein is CASSLPTSGRPVQFF. The CDR3 DNA is TGTGCCAGCAGCTTGCCCACTAGCGGGAGGCCTGTTCAGTTCTTC.

This clone turned up a few times. The V and J genes are TRBV5-4 and TRBJ1-1, with D possibly being TRBD1 (5 bases). The CDR3 totals 16 residues. Germline V lookup: CDR1 SGHNT, CDR2 YYREEE (reference sequence). With 3 bases removed from V and 0 bases from J, the gap between germline ends came to 15 bases. Here the CDR3 DNA reads TGTGCCAGCAGCTCAAAACTGACAGCCATGAACACTGAAGCTTTCTTT. Encoded protein: CASSSKLTAMNTEAFF. The full variable domain, with the rest looked up from reference TRBV5-4 and TRBJ1-1, is ETGVTQSPTHLIKTRGQQVTLRCSSQSGHNTVSWYQQALGQGPQFIFQYYREEENGRGNFPPRFSGLQFPNYSSELNVNALELDDSALYLCASSSKLTAMNTEAFFGQGTRLTVV.

This clone showed up just a few times. The J gene is TRBJ2-5, the V gene TRBV11-2; 9 nucleotides align to TRBD2. V lost 5 bases, J lost 7 bases, and 14 bases stayed unmatched. Germline CDR1 is SGHAT and CDR2 is FQNNGV. The CDR3 runs to 16 residues. Written as DNA, the CDR3 is TGTGCCAGCAGCCCACATTTGGCGGGAGGGTCAGGGACCCAGTACTTC. Protein: CASSPHLAGGSGTQYF.

The rearrangement uses TRBV5-4 and TRBJ1-6; D possibly corresponds to TRBD1 (6 bases). Trimming pared 4 bases from V and 4 bases from J, leaving 15 bases between. The CDR3 spans 16 residues. Germline V gene lookup returns CDR1 SGHNT and CDR2 YYREEE (reference sequence). Written as DNA, the CDR3 is TGTGCCAGCAGCGCACAGGGAGCCTCTTATAATTCACCCCTCCACTTT. Its protein is CASSAQGASYNSPLHF. Using reference TRBV5-4 and TRBJ1-6 for the parts outside the CDR3, the full variable domain is ETGVTQSPTHLIKTRGQQVTLRCSSQSGHNTVSWYQQALGQGPQFIFQYYREEENGRGNFPPRFSGLQFPNYSSELNVNALELDDSALYLCASSAQGASYNSPLHFGNGTRLTVT.

The chain has TRBV7-2 and TRBJ2-7; 9 bases match TRBD1. The junction had 10 bases not matched to a gene; V was cut back by 6 bases and J by 4 bases. This CDR3 comprises 15 residues. Germline values: CDR1 SGHTA, CDR2 FQGNSA. Here the CDR3 reads CASRNGGQGLYEQYF. CDR3 nucleotides: TGTGCCAGCAGAAACGGAGGACAGGGGCTGTACGAGCAGTACTTC.

The rearrangement uses TRBV2 and TRBJ1-4; 7 nucleotides align to TRBD1. There are 14 residues in the CDR3. V was clipped by 7 bases and J by 2 bases; unmatched bases: 4. Germline V CDR1 and CDR2: SNHLY, FYNNEI. In DNA form, the CDR3 reads TGTGCCAGCACGAGACAGGGCACTAATGAAAAACTGTTTTTT. This encodes CASTRQGTNEKLFF. The complete variable domain, with remaining parts taken from reference TRBV2 and TRBJ1-4, reads EPEVTQTPSHQVTQMGQEVILRCVPISNHLYFYWYRQILGQKVEFLVSFYNNEISEKSEIFDDQFSVERPDGSNFTLKIRSTKLEDSAMYFCASTRQGTNEKLFFGSGTQLSVL.

The J gene is TRBJ2-7, the V gene TRBV6-1; 10 bases are shared with TRBD2. V was clipped by 2 bases and J by 3 bases; unmatched bases: 13. CDR1 and CDR2 from the germline V gene are MNHNS and SASEGT. The CDR3 sequence is 18 residues long. CDR3 residues: CASSERVSSGSTYYEQYF. CDR3 sequence (DNA): TGTGCCAGCAGTGAACGAGTGTCTAGCGGGAGCACCTACTACGAGCAGTACTTC.

The V call is TRBV27, the J call TRBJ2-3; D is perhaps TRBD1 (6 bases). The V gene lost 5 bases and the J gene lost 0 bases, with 15 bases spanning the gap. The germline V gene has CDR1 MNHEY and CDR2 SMNVEV (reference sequence). The CDR3 spans 16 residues. CDR3 protein: CASSGPTGLSTDTQYF. CDR3 nucleotide sequence: TGTGCCAGCAGTGGTCCAACAGGGTTGAGCACAGATACGCAGTATTTT.

The gene calls are TRBV28 and TRBJ2-7, with TRBD2 identical over 9 bases. V gave up 4 bases and J gave up 0 bases; unmatched junction bases: 10. The CDR3 spans 17 residues. Germline lookup yields CDR1 MDHEN and CDR2 SYDVKM. The CDR3 here is CASSSSGPSGISYEQYF. The CDR3 region has the DNA TGTGCCAGCAGTTCCTCGGGGCCTAGCGGGATCTCCTACGAGCAGTACTTC.

The J gene is TRBJ2-5, the V gene TRBV5-1, with D unresolved. Germline V gene sequence: CDR1 SGHRS, CDR2 YFSETQ. Trimming removed 0 bases from V and 5 bases from J, with 8 bases in between. The CDR3 is 13 amino acids. CDR3 sequence (DNA): TGCGCCAGCAGCTTGGCCGATAGTGAGACCCAGTACTTC. Amino acid sequence: CASSLADSETQYF.

The chain recombines TRBV6-6 with TRBJ2-3; 10 bases are a match to TRBD2. The CDR3 has 16 residues. Germline V gives CDR1 MNHNY, CDR2 SVGAGI (reference sequence). The V segment lost 4 bases and the J segment 5 bases; nucleotides outside the gene matches: 9. CDR3 region: CASSSKREGRRDTQYF. CDR3 coding DNA: TGTGCCAGCAGTTCAAAGCGGGAGGGCCGAAGAGATACGCAGTATTTT.

V and J are TRBV11-3 and TRBJ2-1; 9 bases line up with TRBD2. V lost 5 bases and J lost 9; bases outside the gene matches: 14. The CDR3 runs to 16 residues. Germline CDR1 SGHNT, CDR2 YENEEA. The chain's CDR3 is CASSPGTSRLPREQFF. Here the CDR3 DNA reads TGTGCCAGCAGCCCGGGGACTAGCCGACTACCACGTGAGCAGTTCTTC.

The rearrangement links TRBV29-1 to TRBJ1-1, with D possibly matching TRBD1 (5 bases). CDR1 SQVTM and CDR2 ANQGSEA come from the germline V gene. CDR3 length: 12 residues. Trimming stripped 6 bases from V and 4 bases from J, with 12 bases between. The CDR3 DNA reads as TGCAGCGTACCGTTGGGGGGCACTGAAGCTTTCTTT. Translating gives CSVPLGGTEAFF.

This rearrangement joins TRBV11-3 to TRBJ2-1; weak D call: TRBD2 (7 bases). CDR1 and CDR2 from the germline V gene are SGHNT and YENEEA. The CDR3 extends over 15 amino acids. V lost 3 bases and J lost 3, with 12 bases in between. The CDR3 sequence: CASSFGGGGYNEQFF. For the CDR3, the DNA is TGTGCCAGCAGCTTTGGGGGAGGGGGCTACAATGAGCAGTTCTTC.

The genes are TRBV2 and TRBJ2-3; possibly TRBD1 for D (5 bases). The V gene lost 5 bases and the J gene lost 2 bases, with 11 bases spanning the gap. Per the germline V gene, CDR1 is SNHLY and CDR2 is FYNNEI. This CDR3 region has 14 residues. The CDR3 DNA reads TGTGCCAGCAGTTACAGGTTCTCCACAGATACGCAGTATTTT. Protein: CASSYRFSTDTQYF.

This chain connects TRBV18 to TRBJ1-1; TRBD1 matches at 7 bases. There are 16 residues in the CDR3. Germline V gives CDR1 KGHSH, CDR2 LQKENI. V gave up 2 bases and J gave up 1 base; unmatched junction bases: 7. The CDR3 coding sequence is TGTGCCAGCTCACCAGGAGGGGGCGCGGGGAACACTGAAGCTTTCTTT. Translating it yields CASSPGGGAGNTEAFF. Combining the CDR3 with reference TRBV18 and TRBJ1-1 gives the whole variable domain NAGVMQNPRHLVRRRGQEARLRCSPMKGHSHVYWYRQLPEEGLKFMVYLQKENIIDESGMPKERFSAEFPKEGPSILRIQQVVRGDSAAYFCASSPGGGAGNTEAFFGQGTRLTVV.

This rearrangement joins TRBV18 to TRBJ1-4, with a tentative D call TRBD1 (5 bases). The CDR3 covers 14 residues. V was clipped by 3 bases and J by 0 bases, with 5 bases between them. Germline V gene data show CDR1 as KGHSH and CDR2 as LQKENI. The CDR3 protein is CASSPTATNEKLFF. CDR3 in DNA: TGTGCCAGCTCACCGACAGCAACTAATGAAAAACTGTTTTTT.

V and J are TRBV7-9 and TRBJ1-5; 7 bases are a match to TRBD1. This CDR3 is 15 amino acids long. J gave up 3 bases and V 5 bases, and 7 bases lay outside the gene matches. Germline-derived CDR1 and CDR2 are SEHNR and FQNEAQ (reference sequence). DNA of the CDR3: TGTGCCAGCAGCGGTACAGGGGTCGACAATCAGCCCCAGCATTTT. Protein: CASSGTGVDNQPQHF.

The chain employs TRBV2 and TRBJ1-1; perhaps TRBD1 as D (6 bases). This CDR3 is 13 amino acids long. CDR1 SNHLY and CDR2 FYNNEI come from the germline V gene. Trimming pared 1 base from V and 9 bases from J, leaving 12 bases between. The CDR3 region has the DNA TGTGCCAGCAGTGAAGAGGACAGCCAGAAAGCTTTCTTT. Encoded protein: CASSEEDSQKAFF. The full variable domain, with the rest looked up from reference TRBV2 and TRBJ1-1, is EPEVTQTPSHQVTQMGQEVILRCVPISNHLYFYWYRQILGQKVEFLVSFYNNEISEKSEIFDDQFSVERPDGSNFTLKIRSTKLEDSAMYFCASSEEDSQKAFFGQGTRLTVV.

This chain links TRBV6-6 with TRBJ1-1; 7 nucleotides match TRBD1. This CDR3 spans 14 amino acids. After removal of 8 bases from V and 1 base from J, the junction contained 7 bases not matched to a gene. The germline V gene has CDR1 MNHNY and CDR2 SVGAGI (reference sequence). The CDR3, as DNA: TGTGCCAGCCTAATAGGGACAGCGAACACTGAAGCTTTCTTT. The encoded protein is CASLIGTANTEAFF.